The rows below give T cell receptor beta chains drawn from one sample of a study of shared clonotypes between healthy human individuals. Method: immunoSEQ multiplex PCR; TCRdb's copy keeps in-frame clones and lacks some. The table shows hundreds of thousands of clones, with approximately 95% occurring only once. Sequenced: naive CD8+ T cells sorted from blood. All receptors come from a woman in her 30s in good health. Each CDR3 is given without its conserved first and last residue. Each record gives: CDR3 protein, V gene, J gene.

SVQLTSGANVLT	TRBV29-1	TRBJ2-6
ASSVWTSGINTGELF	TRBV2	TRBJ2-2
ASSSNYEQY	TRBV5-6	TRBJ2-7
ASSLVGRQGPQETQY	TRBV28	TRBJ2-5
ASSVEAEALGSYEQY	TRBV9	TRBJ2-7
ASRGVETQY	TRBV2	TRBJ2-5
ASSSQGSPYEQY	TRBV13	TRBJ2-7
ASSSDRYGYT	TRBV19	TRBJ1-2
ASSFPTGRVSGANVLT	TRBV28	TRBJ2-6
ASSLLGTYGYT	TRBV28	TRBJ1-2
ASSLGRRTGDGYT	TRBV5-4	TRBJ1-2
ASSLGTYYEQY	TRBV28	TRBJ2-7
AAGGPSHPEQY	TRBV2	TRBJ2-7
ASGQGQGNEAF	TRBV5-4	TRBJ1-1
ASSYRQGNTEAF	TRBV27	TRBJ1-1
ASSLSSSQETQY	TRBV28	TRBJ2-5
ASSVRSGETQY	TRBV9	TRBJ2-5
ASSPNTVNTEAF	TRBV4-1	TRBJ1-1
ASSFLGKGNTEAF	TRBV27	TRBJ1-1
ACSGTGHNEQF	TRBV30	TRBJ2-1
ASSLVGDPNYGYT	TRBV7-9	TRBJ1-2
ASMVHFYAEAF	TRBV27	TRBJ1-1